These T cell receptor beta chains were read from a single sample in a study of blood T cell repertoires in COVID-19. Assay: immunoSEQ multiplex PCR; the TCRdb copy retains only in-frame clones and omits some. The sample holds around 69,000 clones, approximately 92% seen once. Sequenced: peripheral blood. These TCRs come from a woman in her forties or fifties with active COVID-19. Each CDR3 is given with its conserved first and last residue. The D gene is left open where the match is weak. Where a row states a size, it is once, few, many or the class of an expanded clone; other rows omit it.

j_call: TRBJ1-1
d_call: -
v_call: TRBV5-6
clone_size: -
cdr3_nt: TGTGCCAGCAGCTTTCGGTTCGAGAACACTGAAGCTTTCTTT
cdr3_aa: CASSFRFENTEAFF

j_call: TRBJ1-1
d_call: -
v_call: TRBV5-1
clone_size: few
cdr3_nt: TGCGCCAGCAGCACCGGGACACTGAACACTGAAGCTTTCTTT
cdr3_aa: CASSTGTLNTEAFF

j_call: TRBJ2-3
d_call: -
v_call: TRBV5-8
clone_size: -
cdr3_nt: TGTGCCAGCAGCTTGGGCCAGGGGAAGGGAGATACGCAGTATTTT
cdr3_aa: CASSLGQGKGDTQYF

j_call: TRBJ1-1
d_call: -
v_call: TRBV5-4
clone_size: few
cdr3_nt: TGTGCCAGCAGCTTGGGGCTTACTGAAGCTTTCTTT
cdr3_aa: CASSLGLTEAFF

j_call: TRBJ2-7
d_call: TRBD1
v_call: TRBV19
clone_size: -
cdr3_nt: TGTGCCAGTAGTATAATGCAGGGGGCTTCGTACGAGCAGTACTTC
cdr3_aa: CASSIMQGASYEQYF

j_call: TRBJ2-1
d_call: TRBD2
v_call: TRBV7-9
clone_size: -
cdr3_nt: TGTGCCAGCAGCTCCGGGAACGGGCGGGAGAGGAATGAGCAGTTCTTC
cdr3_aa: CASSSGNGRERNEQFF

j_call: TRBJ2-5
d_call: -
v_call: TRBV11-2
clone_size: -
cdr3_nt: TGTGCCAGCAGCTTAGGCCCCGTCGGGCAAGAGACCCAGTACTTC
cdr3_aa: CASSLGPVGQETQYF

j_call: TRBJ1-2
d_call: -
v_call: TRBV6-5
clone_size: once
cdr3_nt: TGTGCCAGCAGTAACGGACAGCTACGCGGCTACACCTTC
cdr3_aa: CASSNGQLRGYTF

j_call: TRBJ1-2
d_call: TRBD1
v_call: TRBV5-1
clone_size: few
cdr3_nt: TGCGCCAGCAGCTTGGAGACAGGGGGGTTCGGTGGCTACACCTTC
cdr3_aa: CASSLETGGFGGYTF

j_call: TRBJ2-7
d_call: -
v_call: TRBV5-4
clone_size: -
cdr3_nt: TGTGCCAGCAGCTTGGTTAAGGGGGCGCCCGGACTAGCAGAATACGAGCAGTACTTC
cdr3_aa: CASSLVKGAPGLAEYEQYF

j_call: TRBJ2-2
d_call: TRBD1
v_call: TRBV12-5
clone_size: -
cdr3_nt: TGTGCTAGTGGTTTGGTACTTGGACAGGGAACCGGGGAGCTGTTTTTT
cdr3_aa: CASGLVLGQGTGELFF

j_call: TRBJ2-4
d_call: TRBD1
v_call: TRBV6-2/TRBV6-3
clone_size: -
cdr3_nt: TGTGCCAGCAGTTACTACAGGGGCGATAAAAACATTCAGTACTTC
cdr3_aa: CASSYYRGDKNIQYF

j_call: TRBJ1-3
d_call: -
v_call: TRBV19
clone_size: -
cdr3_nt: TGTGCCAGTAATCTTCTGGGCCCCTCTGGAAACACCATATATTTT
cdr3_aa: CASNLLGPSGNTIYF

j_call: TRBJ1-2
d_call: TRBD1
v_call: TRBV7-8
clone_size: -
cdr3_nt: TGTGCCAGCAGCTTAGAGGGACAGGTGGTCTATGGCTACACCTTC
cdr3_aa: CASSLEGQVVYGYTF

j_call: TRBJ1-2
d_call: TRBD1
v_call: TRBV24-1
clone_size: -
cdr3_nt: TGTGCCACCAGAGGACAGGGACTGGTTAGTGGCTACACCTTC
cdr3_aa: CATRGQGLVSGYTF

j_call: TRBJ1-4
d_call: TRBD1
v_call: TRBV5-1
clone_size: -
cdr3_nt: TGCGCCAGCAGCTTGGATGCAGGGGGGAATGAAAAACTGTTTTTT
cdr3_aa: CASSLDAGGNEKLFF

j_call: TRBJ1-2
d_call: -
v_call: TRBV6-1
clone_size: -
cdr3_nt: TGTGCCAGCAGTGAAAGGGGGGGCGGCGCTTCTGGCTACACCTTC
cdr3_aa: CASSERGGGASGYTF

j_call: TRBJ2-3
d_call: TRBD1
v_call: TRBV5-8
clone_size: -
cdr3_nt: TGTGCCAGCAGCTTCGGACAGGGGGCTGTGGATACGCAGTATTTT
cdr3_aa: CASSFGQGAVDTQYF

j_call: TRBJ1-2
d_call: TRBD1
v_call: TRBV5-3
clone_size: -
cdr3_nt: TGTGCCAGAAGCTCGACCAAATGCCCGGGACAGGGTCATGGCTACACCTTC
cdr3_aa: CARSSTKCPGQGHGYTF

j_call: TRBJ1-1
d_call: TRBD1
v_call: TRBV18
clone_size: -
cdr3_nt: TGTGCCAGCTCACAAGGACAGGGGAACACTGAAGCTTTCTTT
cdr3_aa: CASSQGQGNTEAFF

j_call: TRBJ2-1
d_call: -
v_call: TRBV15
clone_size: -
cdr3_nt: TGTGCCACCAGCAGGGACCTAGCGACATACAATGAGCAGTTCTTC
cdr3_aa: CATSRDLATYNEQFF

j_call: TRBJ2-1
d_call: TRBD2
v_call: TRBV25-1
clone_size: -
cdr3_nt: TGTGCCAGCAGCGCCTGGACTAGCGGCAATGAGCAGTTCTTC
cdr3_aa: CASSAWTSGNEQFF

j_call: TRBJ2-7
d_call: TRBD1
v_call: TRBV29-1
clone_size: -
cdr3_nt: TGCAGCGCCGGACAGGGCTACGAGCAGTACTTC
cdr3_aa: CSAGQGYEQYF

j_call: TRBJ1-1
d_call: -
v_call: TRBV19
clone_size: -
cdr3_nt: TGTGCCAGTAGTTTTACGGGGGGAAGGACTGAAGCTTTCTTT
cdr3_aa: CASSFTGGRTEAFF

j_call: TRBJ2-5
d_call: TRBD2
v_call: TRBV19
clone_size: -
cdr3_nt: TGTGCCAGTAGTATAGTTACTAGCGAAGAGACCCAGTACTTC
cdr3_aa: CASSIVTSEETQYF

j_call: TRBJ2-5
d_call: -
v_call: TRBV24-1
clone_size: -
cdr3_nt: TGTGCCACCAGTGATTGGGACTCGCAAGAGACCCAGTACTTC
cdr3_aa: CATSDWDSQETQYF

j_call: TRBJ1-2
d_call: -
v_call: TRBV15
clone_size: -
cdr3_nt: TGTGCCACAACGCAGGGTCCTAACTATGGCTACACCTTC
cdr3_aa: CATTQGPNYGYTF

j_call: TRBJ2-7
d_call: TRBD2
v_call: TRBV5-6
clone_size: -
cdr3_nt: TGTGCCAGCAGCCCTAGCGGTTCCTCCTACGAGCAGTACTTC
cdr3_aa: CASSPSGSSYEQYF

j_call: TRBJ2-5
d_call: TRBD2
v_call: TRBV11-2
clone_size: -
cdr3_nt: TGTGCCAGCAGCCCAGAGCAGCGGGAGGGAGAGACCCAGTACTTC
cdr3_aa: CASSPEQREGETQYF

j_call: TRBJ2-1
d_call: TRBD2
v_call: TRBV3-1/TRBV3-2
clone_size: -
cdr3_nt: TGTGCCAGCAGCCTTACTAGCGGGAGTAGCAATGAGCAGTTCTTC
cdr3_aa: CASSLTSGSSNEQFF

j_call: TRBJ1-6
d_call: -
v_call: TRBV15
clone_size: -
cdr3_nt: TGTGCCACCAGCAGAGAACAGGGAAATTCACCCCTCCACTTT
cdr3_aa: CATSREQGNSPLHF

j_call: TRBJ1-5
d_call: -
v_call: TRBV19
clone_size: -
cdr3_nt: TGTGCCAGTAGCGACAGCGCTCCGAGCAATCAGCCCCAGCATTTT
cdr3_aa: CASSDSAPSNQPQHF

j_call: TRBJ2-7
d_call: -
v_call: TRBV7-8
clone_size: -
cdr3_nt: TGTGCCAGCAGCCCATCGACAGCATTAGTCTACGAGCAGTACTTC
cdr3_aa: CASSPSTALVYEQYF

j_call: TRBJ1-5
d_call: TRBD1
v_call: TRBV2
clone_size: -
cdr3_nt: TGTGCCAGCAACGCGGGGCAGGGGGCTTTTCAGCCCCAGCATTTT
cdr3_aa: CASNAGQGAFQPQHF

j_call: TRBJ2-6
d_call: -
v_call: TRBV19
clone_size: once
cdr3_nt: TGTGCCAGTAGTATTTCGATTTTTGCGGGGCAGGGGGAGAGGTCTGGGGCCAACGTCCTGACTTTC
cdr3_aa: CASSISIFAGQGERSGANVLTF

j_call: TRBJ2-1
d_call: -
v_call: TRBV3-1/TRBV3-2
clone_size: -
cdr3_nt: TGTGCCAGCAGCCAGCACAGGGTGAATGAGCAGTTCTTC
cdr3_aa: CASSQHRVNEQFF

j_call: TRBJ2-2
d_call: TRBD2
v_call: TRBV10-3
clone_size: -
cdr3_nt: TGTGCCATCAGTGAGTCCCCTTGGGAGGGAAACACCGGGGAGCTGTTTTTT
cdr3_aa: CAISESPWEGNTGELFF

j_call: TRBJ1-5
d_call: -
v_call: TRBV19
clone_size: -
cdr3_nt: TGTGCCAGTGCCCGGGTGGGTGGGGAGCAGCCCCAGCATTTT
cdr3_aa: CASARVGGEQPQHF

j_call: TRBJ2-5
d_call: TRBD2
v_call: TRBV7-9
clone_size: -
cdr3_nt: TGTGCCAGCAGCTCTGGACTAGCGGGAGTGGGGGAGACCCAGTACTTC
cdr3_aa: CASSSGLAGVGETQYF

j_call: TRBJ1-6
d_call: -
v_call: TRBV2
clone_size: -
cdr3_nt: TGTGCCAGCAGTGAAACCCCTATGAATTCACCCCTCCACTTT
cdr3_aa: CASSETPMNSPLHF

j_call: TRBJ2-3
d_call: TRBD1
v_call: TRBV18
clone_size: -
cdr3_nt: TGTGCCAGCTCACCCCCAACAGGGGGCGCGGATACGCAGTATTTT
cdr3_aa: CASSPPTGGADTQYF

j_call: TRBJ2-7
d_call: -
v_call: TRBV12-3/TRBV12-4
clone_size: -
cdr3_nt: TGTGCCAGCAGTTTCGCCAGGGGTCTGGAGCAGTACTTC
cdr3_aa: CASSFARGLEQYF

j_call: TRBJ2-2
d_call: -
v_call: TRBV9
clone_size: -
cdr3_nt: TGTGCCAGCAGCCCCCGTGCAGGGGAAACCGGGGAGCTGTTTTTT
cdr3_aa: CASSPRAGETGELFF

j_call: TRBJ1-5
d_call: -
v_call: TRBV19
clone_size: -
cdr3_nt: TGTGCCAGTAGTCCGGTAATGGGGAGATTGAGCAATCAGCCCCAGCATTTT
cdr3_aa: CASSPVMGRLSNQPQHF

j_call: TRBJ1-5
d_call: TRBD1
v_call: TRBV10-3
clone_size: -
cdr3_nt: TGTGCCATCAGTGGGACAGGGGATTATAGCAATCAGCCCCAGCATTTT
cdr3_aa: CAISGTGDYSNQPQHF

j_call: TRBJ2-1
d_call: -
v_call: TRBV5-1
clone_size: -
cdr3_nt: TGCGCCAGCAGCTCACCCTGGGGCGCCTCCAGGGGCAATGAGCAGTTCTTC
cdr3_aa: CASSSPWGASRGNEQFF

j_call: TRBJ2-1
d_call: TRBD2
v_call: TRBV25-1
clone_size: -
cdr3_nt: TGTGCCAGCAGTGACATCAATACGGGAGGGAACAATGAGCAGTTCTTC
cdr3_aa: CASSDINTGGNNEQFF

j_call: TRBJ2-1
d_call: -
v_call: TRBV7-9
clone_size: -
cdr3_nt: TGTGCCAGCAGCCGCGGCAATGAGCAGTTCTTC
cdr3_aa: CASSRGNEQFF

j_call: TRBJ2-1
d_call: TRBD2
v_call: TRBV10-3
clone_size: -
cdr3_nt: TGTGCCATCAGTGAGTCTGGGACTAGCGGGAAAAGCTCCTACAATGAGCAGTTCTTC
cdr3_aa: CAISESGTSGKSSYNEQFF

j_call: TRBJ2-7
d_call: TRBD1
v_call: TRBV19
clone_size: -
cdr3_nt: TGTGCCAGTAGTAGGACAGGGTCATACGAGCAGTACTTC
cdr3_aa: CASSRTGSYEQYF

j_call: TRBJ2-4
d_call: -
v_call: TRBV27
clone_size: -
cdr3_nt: TGTGCCAGCAGTTTAATGCAGGTCAGGGCCAAAAACATTCAGTACTTC
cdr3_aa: CASSLMQVRAKNIQYF

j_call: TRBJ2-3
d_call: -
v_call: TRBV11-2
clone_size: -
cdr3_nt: TGTGCCAGCAGCTTAGGGTGGCCGACTGCAGATACGCAGTATTTT
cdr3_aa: CASSLGWPTADTQYF

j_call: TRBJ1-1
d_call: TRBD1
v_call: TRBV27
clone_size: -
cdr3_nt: TGTGCCAGCAGTCTTATGGGACAGGGAAGTAACACTGAAGCTTTCTTT
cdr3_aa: CASSLMGQGSNTEAFF

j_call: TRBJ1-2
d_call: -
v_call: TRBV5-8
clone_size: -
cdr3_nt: TGTGCCAGCAAAGAGTCTGGGGGCACGCTTGGCTACACCTTC
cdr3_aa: CASKESGGTLGYTF

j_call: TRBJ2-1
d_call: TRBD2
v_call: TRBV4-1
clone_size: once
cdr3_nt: TGCGCCAGCAGCCAAGATTCAGCGGGAGCCTACAATGAGCAGTTCTTC
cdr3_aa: CASSQDSAGAYNEQFF